Reported below is one TCR beta chain. Its antigen is not identified. This record belongs to a study of response to subunit inactivated influenza vaccine. Study-level points and caveats: The authors suggested that few new T cells are recruited per seasonal influenza vaccination.

V lost 0 bases to trimming and J lost 2 bases, with 10 bases between them. CDR3 length equals 14 residues. Germline V lookup: CDR1 GTSNPN, CDR2 SVGIG (reference sequence). TCRdb redid the calling of the RT-PCR reads with MiXCR, one entry per CDR3 protein. Of 600,000 to 700,000 distinct CDR3 sequences listed, about 14% are singletons. The chain couples TRBV30 to TRBJ1-1; unclear D gene. The material was PBMCs from blood, obtained approximately 15 days before vaccination. This clonotype originated in a man aged 45-65 years who received an inactivated influenza vaccine. DNA for the CDR3: TGTGCCTGGAGTGTAGGAGGGCTTAACACTGAAGCTTTCTTT. Translating gives CAWSVGGLNTEAFF.